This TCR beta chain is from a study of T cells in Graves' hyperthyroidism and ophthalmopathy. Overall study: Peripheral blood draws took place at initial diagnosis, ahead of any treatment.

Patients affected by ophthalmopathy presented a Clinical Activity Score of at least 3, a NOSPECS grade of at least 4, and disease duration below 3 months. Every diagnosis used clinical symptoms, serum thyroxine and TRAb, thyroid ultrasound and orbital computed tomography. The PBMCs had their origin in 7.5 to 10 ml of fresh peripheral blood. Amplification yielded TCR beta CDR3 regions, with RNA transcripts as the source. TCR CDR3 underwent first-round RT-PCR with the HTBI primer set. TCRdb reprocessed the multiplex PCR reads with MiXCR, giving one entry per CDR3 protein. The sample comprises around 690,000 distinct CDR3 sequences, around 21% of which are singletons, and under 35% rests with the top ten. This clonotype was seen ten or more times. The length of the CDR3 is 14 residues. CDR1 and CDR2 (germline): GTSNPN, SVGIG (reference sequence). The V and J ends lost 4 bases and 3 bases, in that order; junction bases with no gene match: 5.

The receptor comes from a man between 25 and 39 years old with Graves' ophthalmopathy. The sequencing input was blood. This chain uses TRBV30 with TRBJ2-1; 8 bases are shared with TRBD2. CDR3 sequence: CAWNSGNSYNEQFF. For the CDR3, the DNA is TGTGCCTGGAATAGCGGGAATAGCTACAATGAGCAGTTCTTC.